Sequencing of this T cell receptor (beta chain) was carried out in a study of T cell responses to AZD1222 COVID-19 vaccine. Findings and limits, study-wide: Donors were chiefly white British, with a greater number of females, and clonal diversity was perhaps underestimated.

The CDR3 covers 16 residues. CDR1 is MNHNS, CDR2 SASEGT, per germline. Trimming took 4 bases from V and 0 from J, leaving 15 bases between them. To note about this clone: Its antigen is as yet unknown.

Using immunoSEQ multiplex PCR, the repertoire was profiled, and TCRdb retains in-frame clones only, with some absent. The data hold around 120,000 clones, with approximately 90% observed a single time. The chain is built from TRBV6-1 and TRBJ1-1, with a possible D match to TRBD1 (5 bases). The material sequenced was peripheral blood, taken on day 0 of AZD1222 vaccination. This TCR came from an adult in good health. For the CDR3, the DNA is TGTGCCAGCAGTGTGGGGCCGGGAAGTATGAACACTGAAGCTTTCTTT. Its translation: CASSVGPGSMNTEAFF.